A single sample is the source of the 19 T cell receptor beta chains below, sequenced in a study of Tregs in tolerant kidney transplant recipients. Measured with immunoSEQ multiplex PCR; TCRdb has only the in-frame clones, and not every one. The sample comprises approximately 17,000 clones, 61% of which are singletons, and roughly 3.2% rests with the top ten. Their antigens remain unidentified. The sample comprised Tregs from blood cultured with allogeneic cells. These receptors all stem from a human donor in good health.

The genes are TRBV27 and TRBJ2-1; TRBD1 aligns across 7 bases. The CDR3 length is 18 residues. V trimming: 3 bases; J trimming: 3 bases; junction bases outside the gene matches: 14. Looked up from germline, CDR1 is MNHEY and CDR2 is SMNVEV (reference sequence). The CDR3 bases are TGTGCCAGCAGTTTTCGGACAACGGACAGGACGTACTACAATGAGCAGTTCTTC. It translates to CASSFRTTDRTYYNEQFF.

The chain recombines TRBV4-1 with TRBJ2-7; TRBD1 matches at 7 bases. The CDR3 is made up of 15 amino acids. Germline trimming cut 4 bases from V and 2 bases from J; bases unmatched to any gene: 8. Germline lookup yields CDR1 MGHRA and CDR2 YSYEKL. The CDR3 DNA reads as TGCGCCAGCAGCCCCCACCTTGGACAGGCCTACGAGCAGTACTTC. It specifies CASSPHLGQAYEQYF.

For the CDR3, the DNA is TGTGCCAGCAGTAAAAGGCGGGACAGGGGGCGCATGATGGATGGCTACACCTTC. Its protein is CASSKRRDRGRMMDGYTF. The J gene is TRBJ1-2, the V gene TRBV7-9, with TRBD1 matching 12 bases. Germline V lookup: CDR1 SEHNR, CDR2 FQNEAQ (reference sequence). Trimming at V came to 6 bases and at J to 6 bases, leaving 17 bases not matched to a gene. The CDR3 spans 18 residues.

V is TRBV2 and J is TRBJ2-6; D unresolved. There are 16 residues in the CDR3. The germline V gene has CDR1 SNHLY and CDR2 FYNNEI. Trimming removed 6 bases from V and 0 bases from J, with 12 bases in between. The CDR3 spells CASSVASSSGANVLTF. Here the CDR3 DNA reads TGTGCCAGCAGCGTCGCCTCGAGCTCTGGGGCCAACGTCCTGACTTTC.

The chain recombines TRBV7-8 with TRBJ2-5, with 7 bases aligning to TRBD2. Germline V gene lookup returns CDR1 SGHVS and CDR2 FQNEAQ. With V trimmed by 3 bases and J by 2 bases, 6 bases remained unmatched. The CDR3 loop spans 15 amino acids. Here the CDR3 reads CASSFIWTRQETQYF. CDR3 DNA: TGTGCCAGCAGCTTCATATGGACTAGGCAAGAGACCCAGTACTTC.

Here the CDR3 DNA reads TGTGCCAGCAGCTTCGACTCCCTCGGCACAGATACGCAGTATTTT. Translated, it gives CASSFDSLGTDTQYF. V and J are TRBV7-2 and TRBJ2-3, with D unclear. CDR1 and CDR2 from the germline V gene are SGHTA and FQGNSA. CDR3 length: 15 amino acids. The V gene lost 3 bases and the J gene lost 1 base, with 11 bases spanning the gap.

This clone has just a few counts. V and J are TRBV30 and TRBJ2-5; D unresolved. V lost 1 base to trimming and J lost 3 bases, with 12 bases between them. CDR3 length equals 14 residues. Per the germline V gene, CDR1 is GTSNPN and CDR2 is SVGIG (reference sequence). The CDR3 sequence is CAWSAYPREETQYF. Here the CDR3 DNA reads TGTGCCTGGAGTGCCTACCCTAGGGAAGAGACCCAGTACTTC.

The rearrangement joins TRBV27 to TRBJ2-1; D not resolved. V was pared by 5 bases and J by 0 bases, with 8 bases between. The germline V gene has CDR1 MNHEY and CDR2 SMNVEV (reference sequence). This CDR3 contains 14 residues. The CDR3 sequence: CASSRASSYNEQFF. DNA for the CDR3: TGTGCCAGCAGTAGGGCTAGCTCCTACAATGAGCAGTTCTTC.

This clone was picked up a small number of times. The rearrangement joins TRBV10-1 to TRBJ2-7, with D perhaps given as TRBD1 or TRBD2 (5 bases each). Germline V lookup: CDR1 WNHNN, CDR2 SYGVQD (reference sequence). V gave up 7 bases and J gave up 4 bases, with 17 bases separating them. The CDR3 is 14 amino acids. For the CDR3, the DNA is TGCGCCAGCATCGAGAGGGGCCCTTTATACGAGCAGTACTTC. Encoded protein: CASIERGPLYEQYF.

The table lists this clone with a few counts. This rearrangement joins TRBV2 to TRBJ2-1, with 10 bases lining up with TRBD1. Germline values: CDR1 SNHLY, CDR2 FYNNEI. The ends lost 6 bases at V and 3 bases at J; junction bases unmatched: 8. The CDR3 is made up of 16 amino acids. The CDR3 DNA follows: TGTGCCAGCAGGCCCCTTGGGACAGGGGACTACAATGAGCAGTTCTTC. Protein: CASRPLGTGDYNEQFF.

The chain carries TRBV4-1 and TRBJ1-5; no clear D gene. Deletions cut 1 base from V and 3 bases from J, with 7 bases between. The CDR3 is made up of 14 amino acids. The germline V gene encodes CDR1 MGHRA and CDR2 YSYEKL. CDR3 sequence (DNA): TGCGCCAGCAGCCAAGGGAGAAACAATCAGCCCCAGCATTTT. This encodes CASSQGRNNQPQHF.

The chain recombines TRBV30 with TRBJ1-2; 8 nucleotides align to TRBD1. In germline, CDR1 is GTSNPN, CDR2 SVGIG (reference sequence). This CDR3 has 13 amino acids. V lost 0 bases to trimming and J lost 7 bases; unmatched junction nucleotides: 4. CDR3 DNA: TGTGCCTGGAGTGTCGACAGGGGCCTTGGCTACACCTTC. This translates into CAWSVDRGLGYTF.

By share, this clone counts as medium-sized. The chain employs TRBV5-5 and TRBJ2-5; D remains ambiguous. CDR3 length: 15 amino acids. Germline values: CDR1 SGHKS, CDR2 YYEKEE (reference sequence). Trimming shortened V by 2 bases and J by 4 bases, and 15 bases separated the two germline ends. The CDR3 reads CASSFESEWRETQYF. CDR3 nucleotide sequence: TGTGCCAGCAGCTTTGAGTCCGAATGGAGAGAGACCCAGTACTTC.

The rearrangement uses TRBV4-3 and TRBJ1-4; the D is unclear. The CDR3 contains 15 residues. V was shortened by 0 bases and J by 5 bases, with 10 bases between the two germline ends. Germline lookup yields CDR1 LGHNA and CDR2 YSLEER. The CDR3 spells CASSQELGINEKLFF. CDR3 in DNA: TGCGCCAGCAGCCAAGAACTGGGGATAAATGAAAAACTGTTTTTT.

V and J are TRBV7-2 and TRBJ2-7; D uncertain. CDR1 SGHTA and CDR2 FQGNSA come from the germline V gene. The CDR3 spans 15 residues. The V and J ends lost 1 base and 2 bases respectively, with 12 bases between them. The CDR3 sequence is CASSLGLALAYEQYF. CDR3 DNA: TGTGCCAGCAGCTTAGGGTTGGCCCTCGCCTACGAGCAGTACTTC. The full variable domain, rest sourced from reference TRBV7-2 and TRBJ2-7, is GAGVSQSPSNKVTEKGKDVELRCDPISGHTALYWYRQSLGQGLEFLIYFQGNSAPDKSGLPSDRFSAERTGGSVSTLTIQRTQQEDSAVYLCASSLGLALAYEQYFGPGTRLTVT.

This chain connects TRBV23-1 to TRBJ2-1, with 7 bases that match TRBD2. Being an ORF, TRBV23-1 has a function that is uncertain. V lost 6 bases and J lost 4; bases outside the gene matches: 6. The CDR3 is 14 amino acids. This CDR3 reads CASSRAGTYNEQFF. For the CDR3, the DNA is TGCGCCAGCAGCAGAGCGGGAACTTACAATGAGCAGTTCTTC.

V gene TRBV5-4 combines with J gene TRBJ1-2; D unclear. CDR3 length: 12 residues. V gave up 0 bases and J gave up 3 bases, with 3 bases separating them. Per germline, CDR1 SGHNT and CDR2 YYREEE (reference sequence). CDR3 nucleotides: TGTGCCAGCAGCTTGGACCACTATGGCTACACCTTC. Amino acids: CASSLDHYGYTF. Together with reference TRBV5-4 and TRBJ1-2, the CDR3 gives the full variable domain: ETGVTQSPTHLIKTRGQQVTLRCSSQSGHNTVSWYQQALGQGPQFIFQYYREEENGRGNFPPRFSGLQFPNYSSELNVNALELDDSALYLCASSLDHYGYTFGSGTRLTVV.

CDR3 nucleotide sequence: TGTGCCAGCAGCTTAGAGTCGTCGGGGGGGCCTTACGAGCAGTACTTC. Translation gives CASSLESSGGPYEQYF. The chain uses TRBV7-6 and TRBJ2-7, with 8 nucleotides matching TRBD2. Looked up from germline, CDR1 is SGHVS and CDR2 is FNYEAQ. This CDR3 spans 16 amino acids. The V and J ends lost 1 base and 4 bases, in that order; junction bases with no gene match: 9.

In this sample, this clone turned up once. This rearrangement joins TRBV7-1 to TRBJ2-7; 8 nucleotides match TRBD2. TRBV7-1 is given ORF status, its function remaining uncertain. The CDR3 is made up of 14 amino acids. The ends lost 5 bases at V and 7 bases at J; junction bases unmatched: 10. CDR3 amino acids: CASSARRGAGEQYF. As DNA, the CDR3 is TGTGCCAGCAGCGCCCGGCGGGGGGCGGGGGAGCAGTACTTC.